One T cell receptor beta chain is described in this entry. Antigen unknown. The sample is drawn from a study of cytomegalovirus exposure and HLA in healthy donors. Whole-study results and caveats: Most likely, a cluster of highly shared sequence variants arose as a sequencing artifact.

CDR1 is SGHRS, CDR2 YFSETQ, per germline. V was pared by 5 bases and J by 0 bases, with 11 bases of the junction left unmatched. The length of the CDR3 is 17 residues. It was with 60 Vbeta and 13 Jbeta primers that the PCR ran. Sequencing used immunoSEQ multiplex PCR; TCRdb keeps in-frame clones, though not all of them. The profile shows 160,000 or so clones, around 78% of them singletons. Material for sequencing was PBMCs. The TCR was taken from a man between 40 and 49 years old in good health and CMV-seronegative. The chain links TRBV5-1 to TRBJ1-3, with TRBD1 matching 7 bases. The CDR3 region has the DNA TGCGCCAGCAGTCGGGAGGGACAGCCGAGCTCTGGAAACACCATATATTTT. It specifies CASSREGQPSSGNTIYF.